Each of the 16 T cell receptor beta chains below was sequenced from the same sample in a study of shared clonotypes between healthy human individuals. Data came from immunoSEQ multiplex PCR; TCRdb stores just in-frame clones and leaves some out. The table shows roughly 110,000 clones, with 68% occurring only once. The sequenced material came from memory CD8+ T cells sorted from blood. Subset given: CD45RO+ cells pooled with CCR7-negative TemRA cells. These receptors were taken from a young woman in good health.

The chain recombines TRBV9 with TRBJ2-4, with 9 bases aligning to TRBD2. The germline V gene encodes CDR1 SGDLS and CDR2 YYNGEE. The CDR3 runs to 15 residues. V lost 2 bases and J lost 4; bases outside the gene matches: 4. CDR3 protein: CASSVGSGGKNIQYF. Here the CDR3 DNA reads TGTGCCAGCAGCGTTGGTAGCGGGGGTAAAAACATTCAGTACTTC. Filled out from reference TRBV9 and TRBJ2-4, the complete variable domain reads DSGVTQTPKHLITATGQRVTLRCSPRSGDLSVYWYQQSLDQGLQFLIQYYNGEERAKGNILERFSAQQFPDLHSELNLSSLELGDSALYFCASSVGSGGKNIQYFGAGTRLSVL.

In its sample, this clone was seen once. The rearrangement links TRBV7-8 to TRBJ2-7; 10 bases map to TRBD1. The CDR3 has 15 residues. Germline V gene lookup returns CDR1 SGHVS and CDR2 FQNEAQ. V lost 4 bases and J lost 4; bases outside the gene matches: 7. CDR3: CASSSRRTGGYEQYF. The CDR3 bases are TGTGCCAGCAGCTCCCGCCGGACAGGGGGGTACGAGCAGTACTTC. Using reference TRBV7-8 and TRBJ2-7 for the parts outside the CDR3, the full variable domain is GAGVSQSPRYKVAKRGQDVALRCDPISGHVSLFWYQQALGQGPEFLTYFQNEAQLDKSGLPSDRFFAERPEGSVSTLKIQRTQQEDSAVYLCASSSRRTGGYEQYFGPGTRLTVT.

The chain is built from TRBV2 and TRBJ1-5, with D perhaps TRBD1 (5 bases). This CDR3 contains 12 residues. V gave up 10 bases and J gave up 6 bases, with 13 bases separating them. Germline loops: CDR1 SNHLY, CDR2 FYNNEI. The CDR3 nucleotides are TGTGCCACCCCGGCGGGGGGTCAGCCCCAGCATTTT. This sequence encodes CATPAGGQPQHF.

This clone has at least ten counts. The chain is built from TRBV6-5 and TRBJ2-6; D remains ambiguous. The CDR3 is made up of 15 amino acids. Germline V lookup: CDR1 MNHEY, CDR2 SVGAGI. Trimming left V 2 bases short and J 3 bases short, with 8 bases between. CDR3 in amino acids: CASSYTLGGANVLTF. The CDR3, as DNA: TGTGCCAGCAGTTACACGCTTGGTGGGGCCAACGTCCTGACTTTC.

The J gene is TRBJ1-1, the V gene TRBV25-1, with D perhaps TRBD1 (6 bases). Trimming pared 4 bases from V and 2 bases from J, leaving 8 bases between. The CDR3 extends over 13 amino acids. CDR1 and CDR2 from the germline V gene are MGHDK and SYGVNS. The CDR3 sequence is CASSVGGNTEAFF. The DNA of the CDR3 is TGTGCCAGCAGTGTTGGGGGCAACACTGAAGCTTTCTTT.

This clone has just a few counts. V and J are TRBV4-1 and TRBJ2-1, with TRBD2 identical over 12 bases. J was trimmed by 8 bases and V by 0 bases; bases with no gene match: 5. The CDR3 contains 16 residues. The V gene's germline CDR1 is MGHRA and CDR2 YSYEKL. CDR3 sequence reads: CASSQEGLAGLDEQFF. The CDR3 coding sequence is TGCGCCAGCAGCCAAGAGGGACTAGCGGGTTTAGATGAGCAGTTCTTC.

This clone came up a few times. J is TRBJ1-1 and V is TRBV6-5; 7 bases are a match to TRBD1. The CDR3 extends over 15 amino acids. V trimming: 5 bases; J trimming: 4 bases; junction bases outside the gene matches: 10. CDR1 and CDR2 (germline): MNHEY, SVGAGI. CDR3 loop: CASSNDRAWVTEAFF. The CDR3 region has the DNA TGTGCCAGCAGTAACGACAGGGCGTGGGTCACTGAAGCTTTCTTT.

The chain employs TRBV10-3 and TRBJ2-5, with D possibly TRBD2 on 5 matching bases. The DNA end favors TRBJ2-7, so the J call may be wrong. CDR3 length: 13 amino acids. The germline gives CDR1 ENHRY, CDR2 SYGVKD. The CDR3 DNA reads TGTGCCATCCTAGGCGAGGGAGCCTACGAGCAGTACTTC. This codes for CAILGEGAYEQYF.

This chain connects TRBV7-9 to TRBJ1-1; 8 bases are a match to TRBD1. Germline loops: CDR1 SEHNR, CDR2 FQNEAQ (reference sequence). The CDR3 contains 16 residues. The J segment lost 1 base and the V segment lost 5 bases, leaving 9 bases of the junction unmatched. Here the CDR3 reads CASSKGGRGRNTEAFF. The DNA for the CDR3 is TGTGCCAGCAGCAAGGGGGGCAGGGGGCGGAACACTGAAGCTTTCTTT.

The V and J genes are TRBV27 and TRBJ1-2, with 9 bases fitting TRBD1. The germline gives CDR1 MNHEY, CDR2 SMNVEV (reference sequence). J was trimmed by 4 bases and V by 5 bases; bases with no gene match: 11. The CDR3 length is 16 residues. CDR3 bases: TGTGCCAGCAGTCCCGGTACGGGACAGGGTTTCTATGGCTACACCTTC. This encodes CASSPGTGQGFYGYTF.

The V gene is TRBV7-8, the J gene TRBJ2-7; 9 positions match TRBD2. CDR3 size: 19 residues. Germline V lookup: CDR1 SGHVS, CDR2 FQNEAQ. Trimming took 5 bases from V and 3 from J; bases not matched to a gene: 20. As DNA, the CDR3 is TGTGCCAGCAGCCCCAGCCCCACGGCCCTAGCGGGGCCCCACTACGAGCAGTACTTC. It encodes CASSPSPTALAGPHYEQYF.

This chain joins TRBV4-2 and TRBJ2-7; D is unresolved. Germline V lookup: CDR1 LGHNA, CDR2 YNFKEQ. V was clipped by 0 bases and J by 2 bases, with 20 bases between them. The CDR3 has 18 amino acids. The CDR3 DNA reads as TGTGCCAGCAGCCAAGAGTCTCTTCGGGTACCAAGGACCTACGAGCAGTACTTC. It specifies CASSQESLRVPRTYEQYF.

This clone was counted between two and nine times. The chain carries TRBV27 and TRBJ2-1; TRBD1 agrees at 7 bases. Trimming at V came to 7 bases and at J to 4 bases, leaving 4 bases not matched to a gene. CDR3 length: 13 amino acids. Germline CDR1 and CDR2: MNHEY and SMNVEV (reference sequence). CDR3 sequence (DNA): TGTGCCAGCAAAGGACAGGATTACAATGAGCAGTTCTTC. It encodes CASKGQDYNEQFF.

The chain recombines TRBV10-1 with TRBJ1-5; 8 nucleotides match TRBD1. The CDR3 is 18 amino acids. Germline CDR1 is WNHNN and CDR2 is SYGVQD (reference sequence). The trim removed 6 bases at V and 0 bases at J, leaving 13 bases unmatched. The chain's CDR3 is CASRHGQGDVYSNQPQHF. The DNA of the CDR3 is TGCGCCAGCAGACACGGACAGGGTGACGTATATAGCAATCAGCCCCAGCATTTT.

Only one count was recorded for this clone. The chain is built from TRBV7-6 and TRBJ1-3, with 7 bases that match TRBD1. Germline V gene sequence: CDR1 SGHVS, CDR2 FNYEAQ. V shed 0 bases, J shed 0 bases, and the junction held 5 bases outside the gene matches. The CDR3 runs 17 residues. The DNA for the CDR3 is TGTGCCAGCAGCTTAGCGGCGGAGGGGGCCTCTGGAAACACCATATATTTT. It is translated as CASSLAAEGASGNTIYF.

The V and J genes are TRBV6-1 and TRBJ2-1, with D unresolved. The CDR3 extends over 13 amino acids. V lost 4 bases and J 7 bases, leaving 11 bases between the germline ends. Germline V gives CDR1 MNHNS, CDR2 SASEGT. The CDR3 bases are TGTGCCAGCAGTGTTTCAGGTTGGAATGAGCAGTTCTTC. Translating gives CASSVSGWNEQFF.